These 29 T cell receptor beta chains came from one sample sequenced in a study of blood T cell repertoires in COVID-19. Produced via immunoSEQ multiplex PCR; TCRdb's table is partial and in-frame only. The sample consists of 12,000 to 15,000 clones, roughly 83% of them appearing once. The sample consisted of peripheral blood. The receptors originated from a man aged 35 to 55 with active or convalescent COVID-19.

The V call is TRBV5-1, the J call TRBJ2-5; the match to TRBD2 covers 7 bases. Germline V lookup: CDR1 SGHRS, CDR2 YFSETQ. The V segment lost 6 bases and the J segment 5 bases; nucleotides outside the gene matches: 13. CDR3 length: 15 amino acids. The chain's CDR3 is CASNIGTTGGETQYF. CDR3 sequence (DNA): TGCGCCAGCAACATAGGGACTACCGGTGGGGAGACCCAGTACTTC.

This chain joins TRBV12-3 or TRBV12-4 and TRBJ1-2; D unresolved. The CDR3 extends over 12 amino acids. V dropped 6 bases and J dropped 7 bases, with 12 bases sitting between them. The CDR3 bases are TGTGCCAGCAGCGACCGGGTGGTTGGCTACACCTTC. The encoded protein is CASSDRVVGYTF.

A single count supports this clone. This sequence joins TRBV27 and TRBJ2-7; D is perhaps TRBD1 (5 bases). CDR3 length: 14 amino acids. Germline CDR1 reads MNHEY; CDR2 reads SMNVEV (reference sequence). V lost 2 bases and J 4 bases, leaving 12 bases between the germline ends. DNA for the CDR3: TGTGCCAGCAGTTTAGGGCAGGGTGGGTACGAGCAGTACTTC. It translates to CASSLGQGGYEQYF.

This clone came up a few times. The rearrangement links TRBV3-1 (or the pseudogene TRBV3-2) to TRBJ2-2; possibly TRBD2 for D (6 bases). The CDR3 loop spans 15 amino acids. V shed 5 bases and J shed 5 bases, with 15 bases lying between them. Germline V gene sequence: CDR1 LGHDT, CDR2 YNNKEL (reference sequence). CDR3 sequence reads: CASSSGTSGTGELFF. CDR3 DNA: TGTGCCAGCAGCTCCGGGACTTCGGGGACCGGGGAGCTGTTTTTT.

The chain carries TRBV19 and TRBJ1-5; tentative D call: TRBD1 (5 bases). The CDR3 runs 15 residues. V dropped 1 base and J dropped 6 bases, with 13 bases sitting between them. Germline V CDR1 and CDR2: LNHDA, SQIVND (reference sequence). The DNA of the CDR3 is TGTGCCAGTAGTATAGTGGGCGGGACGGCTCAGCCCCAGCATTTT. Translated, it gives CASSIVGGTAQPQHF.

This clone turned up a few times. The chain uses TRBV10-3 and TRBJ2-1, with D possibly TRBD1 on 6 matching bases. The CDR3 is made up of 17 amino acids. Per germline, CDR1 ENHRY and CDR2 SYGVKD. V lost 0 bases and J lost 6, with 18 bases in between. The CDR3: CAISESGLDAGANEQFF. In DNA form, the CDR3 reads TGTGCCATCAGTGAGTCGGGGCTGGATGCAGGGGCCAATGAGCAGTTCTTC.

This chain links TRBV28 with TRBJ2-5; 9 bases align to TRBD2. V shed 7 bases, J shed 3 bases, and the junction held 9 bases outside the gene matches. The CDR3 consists of 15 residues. Germline lookup yields CDR1 MDHEN and CDR2 SYDVKM. CDR3 bases: TGTGCCAGCAAACTGGCGGGGGGGGCAGAAGAGACCCAGTACTTC. It is translated as CASKLAGGAEETQYF.

The genes are TRBV11-2 and TRBJ2-3; a possible D gene is TRBD1 (6 bases). The CDR3 sequence is 16 residues long. V was shortened by 5 bases and J by 5 bases, with 20 bases between the two germline ends. The V gene's germline CDR1 is SGHAT and CDR2 FQNNGV. CDR3 sequence (DNA): TGTGCCAGCAGCCTAATAGGTTACAGGGTTGGAGATACGCAGTATTTT. This codes for CASSLIGYRVGDTQYF.

The CDR3 loop reads CASSYFSGGQETQYF. The CDR3 coding sequence is TGTGCCAGCAGTTACTTTAGCGGTGGCCAAGAGACCCAGTACTTC. This rearrangement joins TRBV6-5 to TRBJ2-5, with TRBD2 as a possible D gene (6 bases). The length of the CDR3 is 15 residues. V lost 1 base and J 1 base, leaving 10 bases between the germline ends. Germline-derived CDR1 and CDR2 are MNHEY and SVGAGI.

V is TRBV11-2 and J is TRBJ2-7, with TRBD2 as a possible D gene (6 bases). V lost 0 bases and J 3 bases, leaving 9 bases between the germline ends. The CDR3 is 14 amino acids. In germline, CDR1 is SGHAT, CDR2 FQNNGV. The CDR3: CASSLDMGLYEQYF. DNA of the CDR3: TGTGCCAGCAGCTTAGATATGGGACTCTACGAGCAGTACTTC. Full variable domain (outside the CDR3, taken from reference TRBV11-2 and TRBJ2-7): EAGVAQSPRYKIIEKRQSVAFWCNPISGHATLYWYQQILGQGPKLLIQFQNNGVVDDSQLPKDRFSAERLKGVDSTLKIQPAKLEDSAVYLCASSLDMGLYEQYFGPGTRLTVT.

J is TRBJ2-7 and V is TRBV7-9; 7 nucleotides line up with TRBD2. Germline values: CDR1 SEHNR, CDR2 FQNEAQ (reference sequence). The CDR3 has 12 amino acids. The junction had 4 bases not matched to a gene; V was cut back by 5 bases and J by 6 bases. As DNA, the CDR3 is TGTGCCAGCAGCGGGAGGGAAGCCGAGCAGTACTTC. This encodes CASSGREAEQYF. The full variable domain, completed using reference TRBV7-9 and TRBJ2-7, is DTGVSQNPRHKITKRGQNVTFRCDPISEHNRLYWYRQTLGQGPEFLTYFQNEAQLEKSRLLSDRFSAERPKGSFSTLEIQRTEQGDSAMYLCASSGREAEQYFGPGTRLTVT.

CDR3 residues: CASTDGTGGRQPQHF. The CDR3 nucleotides read TGTGCCAGCACCGATGGAACAGGGGGCCGTCAGCCCCAGCATTTT. The chain employs TRBV6-5 and TRBJ1-5; TRBD1 matches 9 bases. Per the germline V gene, CDR1 is MNHEY and CDR2 is SVGAGI. This CDR3 has 15 amino acids. V was clipped by 7 bases and J by 6 bases; unmatched bases: 10.

The chain recombines TRBV28 with TRBJ1-1; weak D call: TRBD1 (6 bases). Germline V gene lookup returns CDR1 MDHEN and CDR2 SYDVKM. The V gene lost 6 bases and the J gene lost 0 bases, with 11 bases spanning the gap. The CDR3 consists of 14 residues. CDR3 sequence: CASRGYRVNTEAFF. DNA of the CDR3: TGTGCCAGCAGGGGTTACAGGGTGAACACTGAAGCTTTCTTT.

The CDR3: CASSPRQGVNQPQHF. The DNA of the CDR3 is TGTGCCAGCAGTCCAAGACAGGGGGTCAATCAGCCCCAGCATTTT. The chain carries TRBV28 and TRBJ1-5; the match to TRBD1 covers 9 bases. J lost 3 bases, V lost 5 bases, and 5 bases had no gene match. Germline-derived CDR1 and CDR2 are MDHEN and SYDVKM. This CDR3 comprises 15 residues.

This clone was seen only a few times. This chain links TRBV7-9 with TRBJ1-1; a weak D match, TRBD1 (5 bases). The CDR3 consists of 16 residues. Germline CDR1 SEHNR, CDR2 FQNEAQ (reference sequence). Trimming stripped 5 bases from V and 0 bases from J, with 16 bases between. DNA for the CDR3: TGTGCCAGCAGCGGACGCCCCGGGGGGGTGAACACTGAAGCTTTCTTT. Translation gives CASSGRPGGVNTEAFF.

V is TRBV24-1 and J is TRBJ2-3; a weak D match, TRBD2 (6 bases). There are 15 residues in the CDR3. The germline V gene encodes CDR1 KGHDR and CDR2 SFDVKD. V was clipped by 2 bases and J by 6 bases, with 14 bases between them. Written as DNA, the CDR3 is TGTGCCACCAGTGATTCACAGACTAGTCTCGATACGCAGTATTTT. Its translation is CATSDSQTSLDTQYF.

The rearrangement uses TRBV5-6 and TRBJ1-5, with D unresolved. The CDR3 contains 14 residues. V was pared by 0 bases and J by 7 bases, with 11 bases between. Germline-derived CDR1 and CDR2 are SGHDT and YYEEEE. Here the CDR3 DNA reads TGTGCCAGCAGCTTGGGGCTGGCCCAGCAGCCCCAGCATTTT. The encoded protein is CASSLGLAQQPQHF.

This clone showed up just once. The V call is TRBV11-2, the J call TRBJ1-2; possibly TRBD1 for D (5 bases). Germline V lookup: CDR1 SGHAT, CDR2 FQNNGV. The CDR3 runs to 14 residues. V was cut by 4 bases and J by 4 bases, with 13 bases left in between. CDR3 amino acids: CASSSGTGSYGYTF. CDR3 sequence (DNA): TGTGCCAGCAGCTCCGGGACTGGAAGCTATGGCTACACCTTC.

This clone is classed as medium-sized. Other DNA sequences in this sample translate to the same CDR3. This sequence joins TRBV5-1 and TRBJ1-2; D gene uncertain. CDR3 length: 12 amino acids. The V and J ends lost 5 bases and 8 bases respectively, with 13 bases between them. CDR1 is SGHRS, CDR2 YFSETQ, per germline. The CDR3 coding sequence is TGCGCCAGCAGTTCTCCTCCAACAGGCTACACCTTC. Translated: CASSSPPTGYTF.

This chain links TRBV6-5 with TRBJ1-2; maybe TRBD1 (6 bases). V was shortened by 5 bases and J by 4 bases, with 14 bases between the two germline ends. The CDR3 runs 14 residues. Germline V gene lookup returns CDR1 MNHEY and CDR2 SVGAGI. For the CDR3, the DNA is TGTGCCAGCAGTAACCCGACAGGCAGCTATGGCTACACCTTC. Translated, it gives CASSNPTGSYGYTF.

This chain joins TRBV24-1 and TRBJ2-1; 9 nucleotides agree with TRBD1. This CDR3 spans 13 amino acids. Germline CDR1 reads KGHDR; CDR2 reads SFDVKD. The V segment lost 7 bases and the J segment 8 bases; nucleotides outside the gene matches: 5. Here the CDR3 reads CATSRDRVDEQFF. CDR3 coding DNA: TGTGCCACCAGCCGGGACAGGGTCGATGAGCAGTTCTTC.

CDR3 nucleotides: TGTGCCAGAAGCTTAGCGAGGCGGGGTGAAAAACTGTTTTTT. As protein: CARSLARRGEKLFF. The chain combines TRBV7-5 with TRBJ1-4. TRBV7-5 is a pseudogene. This CDR3 is 14 amino acids long.

The CDR3, as DNA: TGTGCCAATAACCCCCGACAGACGAACACCGGGGAGCTGTTTTTT. It specifies CANNPRQTNTGELFF. The chain recombines TRBV7-9 with TRBJ2-2, with D perhaps TRBD1 (5 bases). This CDR3 region has 15 residues. CDR1 and CDR2 from the germline V gene are SEHNR and FQNEAQ (reference sequence). The ends were cut back, 10 bases at V and 0 bases at J, with 15 bases in the middle.

This clone has a handful of counts. The chain carries TRBV28 and TRBJ1-2, with TRBD1 as a possible D gene (5 bases). Per germline, CDR1 MDHEN and CDR2 SYDVKM. The CDR3 covers 15 residues. V shed 7 bases and J shed 7 bases, with 22 bases lying between them. The CDR3 bases are TGTGCCAGCATCGCATGGGGCCCAGACGGGTCTGGCTACACCTTC. Translated, it gives CASIAWGPDGSGYTF.

This chain uses TRBV11-2 with TRBJ1-2; D perhaps matches TRBD1 (6 bases). V shed 3 bases and J shed 3 bases, with 8 bases lying between them. Per the germline V gene, CDR1 is SGHAT and CDR2 is FQNNGV. The CDR3 has 13 residues. The CDR3 loop reads CASSLNRDYGYTF. CDR3 DNA: TGTGCCAGCAGCTTGAACAGGGACTATGGCTACACCTTC.

The chain links TRBV6-4 to TRBJ2-1; D might be TRBD1 (5 bases). The ends were cut back, 3 bases at V and 9 bases at J, with 21 bases in the middle. This CDR3 has 16 residues. In germline, CDR1 is MRHNA, CDR2 SNTAGT. CDR3 loop: CASSEMWGSPTIEQFF. In DNA form, the CDR3 reads TGTGCCAGCAGTGAAATGTGGGGCTCCCCCACTATTGAGCAGTTCTTC.

The chain is built from TRBV11-2 and TRBJ1-2; D is unclear. Germline V lookup: CDR1 SGHAT, CDR2 FQNNGV. This CDR3 contains 12 residues. Trimming took 0 bases from V and 8 from J, leaving 7 bases between them. The CDR3: CASSLEGSGYTF. The CDR3 DNA reads TGTGCCAGCAGCTTAGAGGGCTCGGGCTACACCTTC.

The chain carries TRBV7-9 and TRBJ1-1; 8 bases agree with TRBD1. The length of the CDR3 is 14 residues. Germline values: CDR1 SEHNR, CDR2 FQNEAQ (reference sequence). J lost 1 base, V lost 4 bases, and 2 bases had no gene match. DNA of the CDR3: TGTGCCAGCAGCTCTGGGACAGGGAACACTGAAGCTTTCTTT. It translates to CASSSGTGNTEAFF. The whole variable domain, filled in from reference TRBV7-9 and TRBJ1-1, reads DTGVSQNPRHKITKRGQNVTFRCDPISEHNRLYWYRQTLGQGPEFLTYFQNEAQLEKSRLLSDRFSAERPKGSFSTLEIQRTEQGDSAMYLCASSSGTGNTEAFFGQGTRLTVV.

The chain combines TRBV9 with TRBJ1-3; D gene uncertain. Looked up from germline, CDR1 is SGDLS and CDR2 is YYNGEE. Trimming cost V 4 bases and J 6 bases, with 14 bases left between them. This CDR3 is built from 14 residues. The CDR3 DNA is TGTGCCAGCAGCCCCCTACCTCAGGAAAACACCATATATTTT. Translating it yields CASSPLPQENTIYF.